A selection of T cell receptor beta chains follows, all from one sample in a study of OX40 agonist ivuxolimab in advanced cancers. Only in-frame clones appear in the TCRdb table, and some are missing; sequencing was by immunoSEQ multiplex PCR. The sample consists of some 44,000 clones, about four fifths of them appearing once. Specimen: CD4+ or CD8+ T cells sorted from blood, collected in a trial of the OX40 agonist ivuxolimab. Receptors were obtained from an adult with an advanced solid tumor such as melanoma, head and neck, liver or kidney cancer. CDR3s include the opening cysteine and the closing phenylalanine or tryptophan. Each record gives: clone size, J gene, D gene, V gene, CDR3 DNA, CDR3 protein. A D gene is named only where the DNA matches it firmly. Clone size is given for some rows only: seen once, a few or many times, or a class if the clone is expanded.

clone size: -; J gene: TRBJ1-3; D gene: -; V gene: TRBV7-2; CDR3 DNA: TGTGCCAGCAGCTTTGCACCGGGCACTGGAAACACCATATATTTT; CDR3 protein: CASSFAPGTGNTIYF
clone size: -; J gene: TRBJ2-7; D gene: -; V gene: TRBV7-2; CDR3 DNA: TGTGCCAGCTCCGACCGGCTTAGGAGCTCCTACGAGCAGTACTTC; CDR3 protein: CASSDRLRSSYEQYF
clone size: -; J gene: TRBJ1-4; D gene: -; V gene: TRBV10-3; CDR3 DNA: TGTGCCATCAGTGAGTCCGGGGGGACAATCGGTGAAAAACTGTTTTTT; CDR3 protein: CAISESGGTIGEKLFF
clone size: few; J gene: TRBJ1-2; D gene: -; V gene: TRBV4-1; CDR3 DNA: TGCGCCAGCAGCCAATTACGAGCTAACTATGGCTACACCTTC; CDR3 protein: CASSQLRANYGYTF
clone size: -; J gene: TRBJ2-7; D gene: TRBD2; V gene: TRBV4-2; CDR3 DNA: TGTGCCAGCAGCCAAGATAGGACTAGCGGCTACGAGCAGTACTTC; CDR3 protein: CASSQDRTSGYEQYF
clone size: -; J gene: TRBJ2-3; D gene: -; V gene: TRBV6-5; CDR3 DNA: TGTGCCAGCAGTTATACAGGGTCCGTTCATACGCAGTATTTT; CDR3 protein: CASSYTGSVHTQYF
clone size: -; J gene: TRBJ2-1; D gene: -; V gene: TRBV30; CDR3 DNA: TGTGCCTGGAGCCTCCGCGGGTACTACAATGAGCAGTTCTTC; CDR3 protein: CAWSLRGYYNEQFF
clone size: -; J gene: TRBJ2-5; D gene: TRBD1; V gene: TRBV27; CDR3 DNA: TGTGCCAGCAGCCCTAACCGGGACAGGGTTTTGGAGACCCAGTACTTC; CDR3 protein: CASSPNRDRVLETQYF
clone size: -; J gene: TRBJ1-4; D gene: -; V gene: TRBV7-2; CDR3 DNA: TGTGCCAGCAGCCGAAGGAGGGGGGAGGGAAAACTGTTTTTT; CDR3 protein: CASSRRRGEGKLFF
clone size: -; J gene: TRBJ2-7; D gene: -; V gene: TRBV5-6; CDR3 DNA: TGTGCCAGCAGCTTGGGCTCGCTGGGCTACGAGCAGTACTTC; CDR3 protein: CASSLGSLGYEQYF
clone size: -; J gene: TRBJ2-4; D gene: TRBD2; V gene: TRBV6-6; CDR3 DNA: TGTGCCAGCAGTCCGACTAGCGGTCTAGCCAAAAACATTCAGTACTTC; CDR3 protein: CASSPTSGLAKNIQYF
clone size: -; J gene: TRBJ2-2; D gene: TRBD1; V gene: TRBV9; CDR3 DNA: TGTGCCAGCAGCGTAGCCAAGGGGGCCACGAACACCGGGGAGCTGTTTTTT; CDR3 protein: CASSVAKGATNTGELFF
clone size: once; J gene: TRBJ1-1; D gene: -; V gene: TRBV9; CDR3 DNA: TGTGCCAGCAGCGTAGGCTTTGTGAACACTGAAGCTTTCTTT; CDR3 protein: CASSVGFVNTEAFF
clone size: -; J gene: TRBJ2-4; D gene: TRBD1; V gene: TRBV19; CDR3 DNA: TGTGCCAGTAGTATAGATCCGGGGACAGCGATGCAAGCCAAAAACATTCAGTACTTC; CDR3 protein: CASSIDPGTAMQAKNIQYF
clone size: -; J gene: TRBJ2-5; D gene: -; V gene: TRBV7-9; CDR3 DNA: TGTGCCAGCAGCTTAGCTGTGTCCCAAGAGACCCAGTACTTC; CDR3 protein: CASSLAVSQETQYF
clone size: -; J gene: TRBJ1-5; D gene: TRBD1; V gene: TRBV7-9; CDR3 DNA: TGTGCCAGCAGCGGGACAGGGGGGGTTGGCAATCAGCCCCAGCATTTT; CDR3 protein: CASSGTGGVGNQPQHF
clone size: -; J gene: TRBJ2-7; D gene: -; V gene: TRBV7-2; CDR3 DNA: TGTGCCAGCAGCTTAGGGGTTCCTTACGAGCAGTACTTC; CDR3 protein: CASSLGVPYEQYF
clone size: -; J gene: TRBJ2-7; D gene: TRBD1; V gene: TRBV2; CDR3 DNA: TGTGCCAGCAGTGAGAGGACAGGGAGCCACGAGCAGTACTTC; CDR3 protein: CASSERTGSHEQYF
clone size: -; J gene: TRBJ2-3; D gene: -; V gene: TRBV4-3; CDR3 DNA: TGCGCCAGCAGCCAAGATCTGAGGGGAGATACGCAGTATTTT; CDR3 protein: CASSQDLRGDTQYF
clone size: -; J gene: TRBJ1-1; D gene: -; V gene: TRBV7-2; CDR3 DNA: TGTGCCGGGTCAAGGCAGGCCCAGAACACTGAAGCTTTCTTT; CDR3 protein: CAGSRQAQNTEAFF
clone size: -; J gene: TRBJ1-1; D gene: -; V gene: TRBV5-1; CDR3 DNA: TGTGCCAGCAGCCCACGACCTGCTGTGGGGACTGAAGCTTTCTTT; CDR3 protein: CASSPRPAVGTEAFF
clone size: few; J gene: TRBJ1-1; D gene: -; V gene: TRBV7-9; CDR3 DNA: TGTGCCAGCAGCTTATCCGGGACACTGAACACTGAAGCTTTCTTT; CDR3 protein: CASSLSGTLNTEAFF
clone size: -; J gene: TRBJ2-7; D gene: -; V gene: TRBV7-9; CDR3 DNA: TGTGCCAGCAGCTTAGACGTCAGCTTCTACGAGCAGTACTTC; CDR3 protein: CASSLDVSFYEQYF
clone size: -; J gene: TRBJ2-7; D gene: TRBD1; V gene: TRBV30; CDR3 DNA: TGTGCCTGGAGCTACTTGACAGGGTTGGGGGAGCAGTACTTC; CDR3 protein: CAWSYLTGLGEQYF
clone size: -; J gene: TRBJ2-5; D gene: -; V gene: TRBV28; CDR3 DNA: TGTGCCAGCAGTTTATCACGGGAGACCCAGTACTTC; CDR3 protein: CASSLSRETQYF
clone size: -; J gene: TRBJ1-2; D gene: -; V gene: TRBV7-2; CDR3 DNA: TGTGCCAGCAGCCCCGACAGGTCCTATGGCTACACCTTC; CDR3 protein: CASSPDRSYGYTF
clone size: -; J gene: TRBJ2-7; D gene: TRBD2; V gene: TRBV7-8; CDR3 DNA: TGTGCCAGCAGCGCGACTAGCGGGAGTTCCGAGCAGTACTTC; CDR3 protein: CASSATSGSSEQYF
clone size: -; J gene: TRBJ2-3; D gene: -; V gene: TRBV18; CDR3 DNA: TGTGCCAGCTCACCAACGAATATAGATACGCAGTATTTT; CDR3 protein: CASSPTNIDTQYF
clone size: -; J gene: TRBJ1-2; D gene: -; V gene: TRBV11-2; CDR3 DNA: TGTGCCAGCAGCTTAAGTCCATGGTATATCAACTATGGCTACACCTTC; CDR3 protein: CASSLSPWYINYGYTF
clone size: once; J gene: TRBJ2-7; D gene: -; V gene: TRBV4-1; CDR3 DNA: TGCGCCAGCAGCCTGACAGGGGACTACGGGCAGTACTTC; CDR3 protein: CASSLTGDYGQYF
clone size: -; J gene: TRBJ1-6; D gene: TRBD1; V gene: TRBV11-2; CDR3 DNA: TGTGCCAGCAGCTTGGGGACAGCGAATTCACCCCTCCACTTT; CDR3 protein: CASSLGTANSPLHF
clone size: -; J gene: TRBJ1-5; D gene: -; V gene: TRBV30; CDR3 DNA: TGTGCCTGGAGCCCAGGGGCCGTTCAGCCCCAGCATTTT; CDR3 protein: CAWSPGAVQPQHF
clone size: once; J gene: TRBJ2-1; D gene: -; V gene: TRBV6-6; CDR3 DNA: TGTGCCAGCAGTTACAAGGACTACAATGAGCAGTTCTTC; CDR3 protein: CASSYKDYNEQFF
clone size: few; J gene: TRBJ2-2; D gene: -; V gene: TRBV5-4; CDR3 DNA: TGTGCCAGCAGCTTGGCGGGAGCGAACACCGGGGAGCTGTTTTTT; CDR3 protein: CASSLAGANTGELFF
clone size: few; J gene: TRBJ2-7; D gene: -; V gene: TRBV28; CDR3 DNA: TGTGCCAGCACTACGACTCGCCGGGACTCCACCTACGAGCAGTACTTC; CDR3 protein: CASTTTRRDSTYEQYF
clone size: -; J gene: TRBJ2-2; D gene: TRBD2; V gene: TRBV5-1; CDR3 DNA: TGCGCCAGCAGCTTGGAGGCTAGCGGAAGGAACGGGGAGCTGTTTTTT; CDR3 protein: CASSLEASGRNGELFF
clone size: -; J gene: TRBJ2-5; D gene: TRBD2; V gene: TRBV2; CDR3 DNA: TGTGCCAGCAGTGAACAGGGACTAGCCCTAGAGACCCAGTACTTC; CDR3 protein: CASSEQGLALETQYF
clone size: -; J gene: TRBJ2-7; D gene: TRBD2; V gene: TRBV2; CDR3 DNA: TGTGCCAGCAGCGAAACCCTAGCGGTCCCCTACGAGCAGTACTTC; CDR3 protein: CASSETLAVPYEQYF
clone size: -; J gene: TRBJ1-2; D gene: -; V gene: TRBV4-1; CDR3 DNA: TGCGCCAGCAGCCAAGTGGACACGGGAGGAGGAGGCTACACCTTC; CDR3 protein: CASSQVDTGGGGYTF
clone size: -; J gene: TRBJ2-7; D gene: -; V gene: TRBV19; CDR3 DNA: TGTGCCAGTAGTATATCACACAACAACTACGAGCAGTACTTC; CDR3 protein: CASSISHNNYEQYF
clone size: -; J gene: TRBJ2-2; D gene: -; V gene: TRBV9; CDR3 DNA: TGTGCCAGCAGCGTTTGGCAGGGGAAGACCGGGGAGCTGTTTTTT; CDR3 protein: CASSVWQGKTGELFF
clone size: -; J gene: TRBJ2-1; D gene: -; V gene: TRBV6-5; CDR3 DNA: TGTGCCAGCAGTTACTCGCGGGGGCGGGACAATGAGCAGTTCTTC; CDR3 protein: CASSYSRGRDNEQFF
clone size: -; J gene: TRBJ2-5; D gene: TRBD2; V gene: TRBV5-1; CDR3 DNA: TGCGCCAGCAGCTTGGGGCTAGCGGGACAAGAGACCCAGTACTTC; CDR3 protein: CASSLGLAGQETQYF
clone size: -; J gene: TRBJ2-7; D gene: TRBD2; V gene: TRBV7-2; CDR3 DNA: TGTGCCAGCAGCTTACTAGCGGACCCGGGGCAGTACTTC; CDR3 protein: CASSLLADPGQYF
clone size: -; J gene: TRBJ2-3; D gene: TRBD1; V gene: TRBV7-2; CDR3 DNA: TGTGCCAGCAGCTCCCGGACAGGAAGCACAGATACGCAGTATTTT; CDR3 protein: CASSSRTGSTDTQYF
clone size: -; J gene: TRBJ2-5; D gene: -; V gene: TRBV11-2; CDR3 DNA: TGTGCCAGCAGCTTACTGACAGCCCAAGAGACCCAGTACTTC; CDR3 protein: CASSLLTAQETQYF
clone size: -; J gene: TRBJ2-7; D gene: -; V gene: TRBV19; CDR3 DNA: TGTGCCAGTAGTATAGCTGGGACAATGTACGAGCAGTACTTC; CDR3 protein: CASSIAGTMYEQYF
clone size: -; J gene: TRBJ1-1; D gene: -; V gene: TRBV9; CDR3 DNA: TGTGCCAGCACCGTGGGAGTGAACACTGAAGCTTTCTTT; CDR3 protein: CASTVGVNTEAFF
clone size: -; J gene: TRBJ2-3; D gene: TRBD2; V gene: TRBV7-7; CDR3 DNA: TGTGCTAGCAGCTTAGGACTAGCTTCAGATACGCAGTATTTT; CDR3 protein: CASSLGLASDTQYF
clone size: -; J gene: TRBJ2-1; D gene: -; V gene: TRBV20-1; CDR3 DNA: TGCAGTGCTAGAGGTCCCAATGAGCAGTTCTTC; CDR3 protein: CSARGPNEQFF
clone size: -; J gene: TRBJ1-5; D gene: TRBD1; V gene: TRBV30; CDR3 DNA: TGTGCCTGGAGCACCCCTGGACAGGCGAGCAATCAGCCCCAGCATTTT; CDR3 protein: CAWSTPGQASNQPQHF
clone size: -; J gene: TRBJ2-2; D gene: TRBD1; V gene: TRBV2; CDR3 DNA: TGTGCCAGCAAGACACAGGGGGACACCGGGGAGCTGTTTTTT; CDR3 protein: CASKTQGDTGELFF
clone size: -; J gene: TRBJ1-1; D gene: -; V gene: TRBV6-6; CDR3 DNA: TGTGCCAGCAGTCAGACAGGAAGAAACACTGAAGCTTTCTTT; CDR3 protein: CASSQTGRNTEAFF
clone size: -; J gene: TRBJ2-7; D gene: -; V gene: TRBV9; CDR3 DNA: TGTGCCAGCTCGAAGGGTTTCTCCTACGAGCAGTACTTC; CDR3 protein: CASSKGFSYEQYF
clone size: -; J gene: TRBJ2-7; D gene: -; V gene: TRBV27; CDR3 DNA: TGTGCCAGCAGTTTATCCAGGGGCCCTTTGTCCGAGCAGTACTTC; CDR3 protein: CASSLSRGPLSEQYF
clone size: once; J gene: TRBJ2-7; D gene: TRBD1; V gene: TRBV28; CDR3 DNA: TGTGCCAGCAGTTCCAGTCAGGGGGTGACCTACGAGCAGTACTTC; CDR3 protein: CASSSSQGVTYEQYF
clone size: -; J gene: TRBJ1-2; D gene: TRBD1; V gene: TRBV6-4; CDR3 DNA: TGTGCCAGCAGTAGAGACAGGGCTAACTATGGCTACACCTTC; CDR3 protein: CASSRDRANYGYTF
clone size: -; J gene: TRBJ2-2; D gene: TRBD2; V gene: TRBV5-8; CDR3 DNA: TGTGCCAGCAGCCTGAGACTAGCGGTGAACACCGGGGAGCTGTTTTTT; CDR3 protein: CASSLRLAVNTGELFF